These 20 T cell receptor beta chains were sequenced from one sample in a study of cytomegalovirus exposure and HLA in healthy donors. PCR involved 60 Vbeta and 13 Jbeta primers. This table comes from immunoSEQ multiplex PCR, and its TCRdb copy is limited to in-frame clones, with some not included. The repertoire holds 180,000 or so clones, with around 79% as singletons. The source material was PBMCs. Source of these receptors: a man in his forties in good health and CMV-seropositive.

The chain is built from TRBV4-2 and TRBJ2-3; 9 bases agree with TRBD2. The germline CDR1 and CDR2 sequences are LGHNA and YNFKEQ. J lost 4 bases, V lost 6 bases, and 8 bases had no gene match. CDR3 length: 15 residues. CDR3 residues: CASRFGAGGADTQYF. The CDR3 DNA reads as TGTGCCAGCAGGTTCGGGGCGGGAGGGGCAGATACGCAGTATTTT.

Note on this clone: Other nucleotide sequences from this sample produce the same CDR3. The V call is TRBV29-1, the J call TRBJ2-1; D is unclear. This CDR3 has 14 residues. The germline gives CDR1 SQVTM, CDR2 ANQGSEA. V was pared by 7 bases and J by 9 bases, with 22 bases between. The DNA for the CDR3 is TGCAGCGCCGTCTCGGGTTCCACCACGGGTGAGCAGTTCTTC. Encoded protein: CSAVSGSTTGEQFF.

The chain employs TRBV29-1 and TRBJ2-2; the D gene is possibly TRBD1 (6 bases). Trimming removed 5 bases at V and 6 bases at J, with 16 bases between. The CDR3 loop spans 14 amino acids. Germline CDR1 is SQVTM and CDR2 is ANQGSEA. CDR3 loop: CSVQGYGLPGELFF. CDR3 in DNA: TGCAGCGTTCAGGGGTACGGTTTGCCCGGGGAGCTGTTTTTT.

The V and J genes are TRBV5-6 and TRBJ1-2; D unresolved. CDR1 and CDR2 from the germline V gene are SGHDT and YYEEEE. V was clipped by 4 bases and J by 7 bases, with 11 bases between them. The CDR3 runs 12 residues. The CDR3 loop reads CASSDSLPGYTF. For the CDR3, the DNA is TGTGCCAGCAGCGACTCCCTCCCTGGCTACACCTTC.

The chain links TRBV11-2 to TRBJ2-2; TRBD2 matches at 7 bases. The V segment lost 5 bases and the J segment 8 bases; nucleotides outside the gene matches: 17. This CDR3 comprises 17 residues. Germline CDR1 reads SGHAT; CDR2 reads FQNNGV. The CDR3 DNA sequence: TGTGCCAGCAGCCCTTATCCTCTCTCGGGGGGTGGGGGGGAGCTGTTTTTT. Protein sequence: CASSPYPLSGGGGELFF.

The chain combines TRBV6-1 with TRBJ2-1; weak D call: TRBD2 (5 bases). The V gene lost 7 bases and the J gene lost 4 bases, with 17 bases spanning the gap. Germline V gene data show CDR1 as MNHNS and CDR2 as SASEGT. This CDR3 region has 15 residues. CDR3 region: CASTLLGSGYNEQFF. The CDR3 bases are TGTGCCAGCACTTTGCTAGGATCGGGGTACAATGAGCAGTTCTTC.

The chain links TRBV18 to TRBJ2-7; 9 nucleotides match TRBD1. The junction had 16 bases not matched to a gene; V was cut back by 3 bases and J by 7 bases. The germline V gene encodes CDR1 KGHSH and CDR2 LQKENI. CDR3 length: 17 amino acids. CDR3 loop: CASSPPGTGTGTGEQYF. DNA of the CDR3: TGTGCCAGCTCACCCCCGGGGACCGGGACAGGGACGGGAGAGCAGTACTTC.

This clone has just one count. Relative to the germline gene, one junction end is altered; a read error may explain this. The gene calls are TRBV6-5 and TRBJ2-5; 14 bases match TRBD2. Looked up from germline, CDR1 is MNHEY and CDR2 is SVGAGI. CDR3 size: 15 residues. CDR3 region: CASSYTSPGLAGEHF. CDR3 DNA sequence: TGTGCCAGCAGTTACACCAGCCCGGGACTAGCGGGAGAGCACTTC.

The chain has TRBV27 and TRBJ2-3; 9 nucleotides match TRBD1. CDR1 MNHEY and CDR2 SMNVEV come from the germline V gene (reference sequence). V lost 2 bases, J lost 3 bases, and 3 bases stayed unmatched. The CDR3 loop spans 15 amino acids. The CDR3 is CASSLGQGRTDTQYF. CDR3 bases: TGTGCCAGCAGTTTAGGACAGGGGCGTACAGATACGCAGTATTTT.

V and J are TRBV5-6 and TRBJ2-1; D might be TRBD1 (5 bases). The CDR3 is 13 residues long. Germline assignment: CDR1 SGHDT and CDR2 YYEEEE. Between the trimmed V and J ends, which lost 0 bases and 6 bases, there was a span of 7 bases. The DNA of the CDR3 is TGTGCCAGCAGCTTGGTCACAGGCAATGAGCAGTTCTTC. Translating it yields CASSLVTGNEQFF.

The chain uses TRBV7-2 and TRBJ2-6; no clear D. Germline V gene data show CDR1 as SGHTA and CDR2 as FQGNSA. V lost 1 base to trimming and J lost 0 bases, with 7 bases between them. CDR3 length equals 16 residues. CDR3 coding DNA: TGTGCCAGCAGCTTAGACCCGAGCTCTGGGGCCAACGTCCTGACTTTC. This encodes CASSLDPSSGANVLTF.

The V and J genes are TRBV28 and TRBJ2-3; 11 nucleotides match TRBD2. After removal of 5 bases from V and 10 bases from J, the junction contained 26 bases not matched to a gene. The CDR3 extends over 20 amino acids. Germline V gene lookup returns CDR1 MDHEN and CDR2 SYDVKM. CDR3 nucleotide sequence: TGTGCCAGCAGTACCCGACAGGGCAGAATAGCGGGAGGGCCGGCGGATGCGCAGTATTTT. Residues: CASSTRQGRIAGGPADAQYF.

This rearrangement joins TRBV27 to TRBJ2-1, with TRBD2 as a possible D gene (5 bases). The germline V and J ends were trimmed by 7 bases and 8 bases, with 21 bases remaining between them. Germline V gene sequence: CDR1 MNHEY, CDR2 SMNVEV (reference sequence). The CDR3 sequence is 15 residues long. In nucleotides, the CDR3 is TGTGCCAGCATGGGCACCGGGGTTTCTAGGGATGAGCAGTTCTTC. This sequence encodes CASMGTGVSRDEQFF.

This chain uses TRBV5-8 with TRBJ1-5; TRBD1 is a possible D gene (5 bases). Per the germline V gene, CDR1 is SGHTS and CDR2 is YDEGEE. V was trimmed by 3 bases and J by 6 bases, leaving 13 bases between them. The CDR3 spans 14 residues. The CDR3: CASSWERGSQPQHF. The CDR3 DNA follows: TGTGCCAGCAGCTGGGAGCGGGGGTCTCAGCCCCAGCATTTT.

This clone was seen once. The chain links TRBV7-9 to TRBJ2-7, with TRBD2 matching 8 bases. The V gene's germline CDR1 is SEHNR and CDR2 FQNEAQ (reference sequence). The CDR3 totals 18 residues. The trim removed 6 bases at V and 5 bases at J, leaving 21 bases unmatched. The CDR3 DNA follows: TGTGCCAGCAGTCCTCCCTCCGCGGGAGGTTTTAAGGGCAACGAGCAGTACTTC. It specifies CASSPPSAGGFKGNEQYF. The whole variable domain, remainder taken from reference TRBV7-9 and TRBJ2-7, is DTGVSQNPRHKITKRGQNVTFRCDPISEHNRLYWYRQTLGQGPEFLTYFQNEAQLEKSRLLSDRFSAERPKGSFSTLEIQRTEQGDSAMYLCASSPPSAGGFKGNEQYFGPGTRLTVT.

CDR3 sequence (DNA): TGCGCCAGCCGAAAATCGACAGGGGTCAACACCGGGGAGCTGTTTTTT. It is translated as CASRKSTGVNTGELFF. The rearrangement joins TRBV5-1 to TRBJ2-2, with 8 bases matching TRBD1. V gave up 7 bases and J gave up 2 bases; unmatched junction bases: 10. Looked up from germline, CDR1 is SGHRS and CDR2 is YFSETQ. The CDR3 sequence is 16 residues long.

This rearrangement joins TRBV10-1 to TRBJ2-3; possibly TRBD2 for D (6 bases). This CDR3 comprises 13 residues. The germline CDR1 and CDR2 sequences are WNHNN and SYGVQD (reference sequence). Trimming removed 5 bases from V and 3 bases from J, with 9 bases in between. The CDR3 sequence: CASSKGRTDTQYF. CDR3 DNA: TGCGCCAGCAGTAAGGGGAGGACAGATACGCAGTATTTT.

The chain combines TRBV5-1 with TRBJ2-1, with 8 positions matching TRBD2. Germline V gene sequence: CDR1 SGHRS, CDR2 YFSETQ. This CDR3 is 14 amino acids long. J gave up 0 bases and V 7 bases, and 3 bases lay outside the gene matches. CDR3 sequence: CASGSGTSYNEQFF. The CDR3 region has the DNA TGCGCCAGCGGTAGCGGGACCTCCTACAATGAGCAGTTCTTC.

The chain combines TRBV7-2 with TRBJ2-7; D perhaps matches TRBD2 (5 bases). Trimming left V 1 base short and J 0 bases short, with 16 bases between. Germline lookup yields CDR1 SGHTA and CDR2 FQGNSA. The CDR3 runs 17 residues. The CDR3 coding sequence is TGTGCCAGCAGCTTAGGAGGTCGCGGGCCTACCTCCTACGAGCAGTACTTC. Its protein product is CASSLGGRGPTSYEQYF.

The chain uses TRBV19 and TRBJ2-5; 9 nucleotides line up with TRBD1. J was trimmed by 4 bases and V by 10 bases; bases with no gene match: 7. Germline assignment: CDR1 LNHDA and CDR2 SQIVND (reference sequence). The CDR3 totals 13 residues. CDR3 sequence reads: CAIGTGPGETQYF. DNA for the CDR3: TGTGCCATCGGGACAGGGCCGGGAGAGACCCAGTACTTC.